The present entry profiles one T cell receptor beta chain with its context. This clone showed up just a few times. Its antigen is not yet known. There are no base qualities to consult, and no much larger clone falls within one base. This specimen comes from a study of tumour-infiltrating T cells in Burkitt lymphoma (dated by TCRdb to the early 2020s). Turning to the overall study: All epidemiological subtypes of Burkitt lymphoma were represented among the approximately 88 patients who made up the cohort. Clinical outcome was correlated with TCR repertoire data, and overall and progression-free survival were found to be predicted by productive clonality independently of established prognosticators, including age at diagnosis.

Receptor amplification or capture employed the immunoSEQ multiplex PCR assay. TCRdb mirrors the immuneACCESS table, restricted to in-frame sequences. Some clones are absent from its copies; in checked studies, under half trace to an unresolved V gene, and the reason for the others is unknown. The sample contains approximately 46,000 clones, roughly 30% of them found a single time. The top ten clones comprise approximately 2.6% of the sample. Inclusive of the bounding cysteine and phenylalanine, the CDR3 is 14 residues long. The sequence is cut down to CDR3 DNA, 42 bases in frame from base 1. CDR1 SGHDN and CDR2 FVKESK were looked up in the germline V gene. The germline ends are 17 bases apart after V is trimmed by 6 bases and J by 6 bases. General conclusions and limits of the study: Numerous Burkitt lymphoma patients were found to share several public clonotypes, a finding suggesting shared tumour neoantigen selection that is absent from diffuse large B-cell lymphoma.

This chain is built from TRBV14 and TRBJ2-5, with the D gene too uncertain to name. Source material: tumor tissue. This TCR was recovered from a human donor with Burkitt lymphoma. The DNA reads TGTGCCAGCAGTAAAAATTCGGGTGGGAAGACCCAGTACTTC. Its protein reads: CASSKNSGGKTQYF.